This TCR beta chain comes out of a study of T cells in Graves' hyperthyroidism and ophthalmopathy. As regards this clonotype: Antigen: not known.

The study left out patients who had uncontrolled infection, other autoimmune disease, pregnancy or lactation. Researchers took RNA transcripts and amplified the TCR beta CDR3 regions from them. TCR CDR3 underwent first-round RT-PCR with the HTBI primer set. Each CDR3 protein gets one entry after TCRdb re-called the multiplex PCR reads with MiXCR. The profile shows 540,000 or so distinct CDR3 sequences, 35% to 55% of them singletons. The V end lost 2 bases, the J end lost 3 bases, and 11 bases lay between the germline ends. The CDR3 extends over 14 amino acids. The germline CDR1 and CDR2 sequences are SGHTA and FQGNSA. Regarding the study as a whole: Peripheral blood also featured most of the thyroid clonotypes expanded above 0.001. Ophthalmopathy onset followed model prediction by a median roughly 6.5 months. A model built on 13 V-J features separated ophthalmopathy from stable hyperthyroidism.

The TCR comes from an adult woman with Graves' disease, either hyperthyroidism or ophthalmopathy (not recorded which). V is TRBV7-2 and J is TRBJ2-7, with D possibly matching TRBD2 (6 bases). Sequenced input: peripheral blood or thyroid tissue (not recorded which). CDR3 nucleotides: TGTGCCAGCAGCTTACAGGCTAGCGACTACGAGCAGTACTTC. It translates to CASSLQASDYEQYF.